One sample yielded the 4 T cell receptor beta chains listed below, sequenced in a study of blood T cell repertoires in COVID-19. Assay: immunoSEQ multiplex PCR; the TCRdb copy retains only in-frame clones and omits some. The table shows roughly 300,000 clones, with over 75% occurring only once. The sequencing sample was made of PBMCs or T cells enriched from blood (not recorded which). The source is a woman aged 18 to 35 who had recovered from COVID-19.

The rearrangement links TRBV30 to TRBJ2-2, with D tentatively TRBD1 (5 bases). The V end was cut by 3 bases, the J end by 3 bases, with 11 bases between. CDR1 is GTSNPN and CDR2 is SVGIG in the germline V gene (reference sequence). The CDR3 runs to 14 residues. The CDR3, as DNA: TGTGCCTGGAGCCCCGCAGGGTACACCGGGGAGCTGTTTTTT. It translates to CAWSPAGYTGELFF.

This clone has more than one count but fewer than ten. This chain uses TRBV9 with TRBJ2-2, with D unclear. V lost 4 bases and J lost 2, with 18 bases in between. CDR1 and CDR2 (germline): SGDLS, YYNGEE. The CDR3 totals 17 residues. The CDR3 sequence: CASSSPPDRVNTGELFF. The CDR3 DNA reads TGTGCCAGCAGCTCTCCGCCCGACCGGGTTAACACCGGGGAGCTGTTTTTT. The variable domain in full, with the rest retrieved from reference TRBV9 and TRBJ2-2, is DSGVTQTPKHLITATGQRVTLRCSPRSGDLSVYWYQQSLDQGLQFLIQYYNGEERAKGNILERFSAQQFPDLHSELNLSSLELGDSALYFCASSSPPDRVNTGELFFGEGSRLTVL.

The chain uses TRBV27 and TRBJ1-3; TRBD1 matches at 9 bases. The trim removed 5 bases at V and 8 bases at J, leaving 4 bases unmatched. CDR3 length equals 13 residues. Germline V gene data show CDR1 as MNHEY and CDR2 as SMNVEV (reference sequence). The CDR3 protein is CASSRTGEDTIYF. The CDR3 DNA reads as TGTGCCAGCAGTCGGACAGGGGAGGACACCATATATTTT.

This sequence joins TRBV30 and TRBJ1-5, with 10 nucleotides matching TRBD1. CDR3 length: 16 residues. The ends lost 2 bases at V and 4 bases at J; junction bases unmatched: 8. Germline lookup yields CDR1 GTSNPN and CDR2 SVGIG (reference sequence). The CDR3, as DNA: TGTGCCTGGAGTACTTACTGGGACAGGGGAAATCAGCCCCAGCATTTT. Translation gives CAWSTYWDRGNQPQHF.